This TCR beta chain was profiled in a study of OX40 agonist ivuxolimab in advanced cancers. Study overall: Patients were given ivuxolimab, an antibody that agonizes OX40 (CD134).

Study-wide findings and caveats: At 0.1 to 3.0 mg/kg, clonal expansion of CD4+ and CD8+ blood T cells had occurred by week 6.

Concerning this clone itself: Antigen unknown.

The CDR3 consists of 10 residues. Looked up from germline, CDR1 is WNHNN and CDR2 is SYGVQD (reference sequence). Deletions cut 6 bases from V and 4 bases from J, with 3 bases between. Produced via immunoSEQ multiplex PCR; TCRdb's table is partial and in-frame only. The top ten hold roughly 2.7% of the sample, which has 30,000 to 40,000 clones, 80% to 85% seen once. The chain combines TRBV10-1 with TRBJ2-5; unclear D gene. The clonotype comes from an adult with an advanced solid tumor such as melanoma, head and neck, liver or kidney cancer. Source: CD4+ or CD8+ T cells sorted from blood, taken in a trial of the OX40 agonist ivuxolimab. The CDR3 loop is CASSLETQYF. The CDR3 DNA follows: TGCGCCAGCAGCTTAGAGACCCAGTACTTC.